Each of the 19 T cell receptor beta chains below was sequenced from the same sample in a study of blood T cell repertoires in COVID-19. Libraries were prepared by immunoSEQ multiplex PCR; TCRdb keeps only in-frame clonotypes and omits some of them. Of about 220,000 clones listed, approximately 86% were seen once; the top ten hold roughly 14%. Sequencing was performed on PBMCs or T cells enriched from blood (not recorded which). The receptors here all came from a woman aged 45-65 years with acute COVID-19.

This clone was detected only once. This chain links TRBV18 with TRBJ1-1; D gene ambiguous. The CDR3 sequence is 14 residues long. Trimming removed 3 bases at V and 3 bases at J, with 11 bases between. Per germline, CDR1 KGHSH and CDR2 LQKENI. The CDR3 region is CASSPNIGYTEAFF. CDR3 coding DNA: TGTGCCAGCTCACCGAACATCGGGTACACTGAAGCTTTCTTT.

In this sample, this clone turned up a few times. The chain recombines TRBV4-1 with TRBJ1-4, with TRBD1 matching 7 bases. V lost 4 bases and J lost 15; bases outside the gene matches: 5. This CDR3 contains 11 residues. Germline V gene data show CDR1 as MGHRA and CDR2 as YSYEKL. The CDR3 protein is CASSRDRRVFF. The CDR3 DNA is TGCGCCAGCAGCCGGGACAGAAGGGTGTTTTTT.

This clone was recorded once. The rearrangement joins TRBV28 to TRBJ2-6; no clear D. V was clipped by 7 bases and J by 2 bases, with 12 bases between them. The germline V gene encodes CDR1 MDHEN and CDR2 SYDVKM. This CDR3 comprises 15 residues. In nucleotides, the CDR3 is TGTGCCAGCACCGAGTCGGTAGCTGGGGCCAACGTCCTGACTTTC. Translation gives CASTESVAGANVLTF.

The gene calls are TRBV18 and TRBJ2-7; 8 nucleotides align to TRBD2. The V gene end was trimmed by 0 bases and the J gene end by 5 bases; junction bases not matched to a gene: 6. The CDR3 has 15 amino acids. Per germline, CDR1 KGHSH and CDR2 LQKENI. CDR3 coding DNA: TGTGCCAGCTCACCACCAAGCGGGAGAAGAGACGAGCAGTACTTC. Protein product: CASSPPSGRRDEQYF.

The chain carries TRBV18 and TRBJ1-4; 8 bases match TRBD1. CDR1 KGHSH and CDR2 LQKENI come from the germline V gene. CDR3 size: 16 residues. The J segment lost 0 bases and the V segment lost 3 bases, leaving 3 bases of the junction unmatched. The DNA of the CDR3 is TGTGCCAGCTCACCCCGACAGGGGTCAACTAATGAAAAACTGTTTTTT. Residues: CASSPRQGSTNEKLFF. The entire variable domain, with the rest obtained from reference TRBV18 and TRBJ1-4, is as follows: NAGVMQNPRHLVRRRGQEARLRCSPMKGHSHVYWYRQLPEEGLKFMVYLQKENIIDESGMPKERFSAEFPKEGPSILRIQQVVRGDSAAYFCASSPRQGSTNEKLFFGSGTQLSVL.

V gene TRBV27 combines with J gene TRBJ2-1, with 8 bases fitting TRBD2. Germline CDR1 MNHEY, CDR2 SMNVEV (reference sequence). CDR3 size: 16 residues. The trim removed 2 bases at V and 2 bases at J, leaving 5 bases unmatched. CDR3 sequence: CASSLTGTRTYNEQFF. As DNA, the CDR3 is TGTGCCAGCAGTTTAACCGGGACTAGGACCTACAATGAGCAGTTCTTC.

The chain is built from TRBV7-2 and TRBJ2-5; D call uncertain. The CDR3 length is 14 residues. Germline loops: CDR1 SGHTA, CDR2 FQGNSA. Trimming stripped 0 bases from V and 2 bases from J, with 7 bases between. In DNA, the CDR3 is TGTGCCAGCAGCTTAGCTGGTCAGCAAGAGACCCAGTACTTC. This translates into CASSLAGQQETQYF.

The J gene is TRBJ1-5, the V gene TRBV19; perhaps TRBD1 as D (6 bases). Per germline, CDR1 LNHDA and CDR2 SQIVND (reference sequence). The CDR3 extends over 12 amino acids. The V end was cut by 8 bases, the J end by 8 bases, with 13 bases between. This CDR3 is CASSRGREPQHF. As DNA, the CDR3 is TGTGCCAGTTCCAGGGGCAGGGAGCCCCAGCATTTT. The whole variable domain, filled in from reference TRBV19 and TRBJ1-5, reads DGGITQSPKYLFRKEGQNVTLSCEQNLNHDAMYWYRQDPGQGLRLIYYSQIVNDFQKGDIAEGYSVSREKKESFPLTVTSAQKNPTAFYLCASSRGREPQHFGDGTRLSIL.

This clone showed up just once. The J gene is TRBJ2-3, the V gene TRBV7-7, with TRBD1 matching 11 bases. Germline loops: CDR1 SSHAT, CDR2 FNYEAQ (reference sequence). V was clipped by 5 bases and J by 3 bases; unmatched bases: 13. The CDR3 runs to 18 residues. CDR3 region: CASSPNPRTGGLTDTQYF. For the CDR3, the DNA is TGTGCCAGCAGCCCCAACCCCCGGACAGGGGGCTTAACAGATACGCAGTATTTT.

This CDR3 reads CASSSAPQNNEQFF. DNA for the CDR3: TGTGCCAGCAGCTCAGCGCCTCAGAACAATGAGCAGTTCTTC. This sequence joins TRBV11-2 and TRBJ2-1; D is unclear. The CDR3 is 14 residues long. In germline, CDR1 is SGHAT, CDR2 FQNNGV. V was shortened by 4 bases and J by 5 bases, with 12 bases between the two germline ends. The whole variable domain, remainder taken from reference TRBV11-2 and TRBJ2-1, is EAGVAQSPRYKIIEKRQSVAFWCNPISGHATLYWYQQILGQGPKLLIQFQNNGVVDDSQLPKDRFSAERLKGVDSTLKIQPAKLEDSAVYLCASSSAPQNNEQFFGPGTRLTVL.

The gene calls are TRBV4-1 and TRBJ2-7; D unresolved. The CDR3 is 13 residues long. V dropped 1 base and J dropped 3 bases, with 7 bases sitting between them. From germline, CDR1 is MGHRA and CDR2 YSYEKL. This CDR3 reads CASSQGLIYEQYF. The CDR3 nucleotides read TGCGCCAGCAGCCAAGGTCTTATCTACGAGCAGTACTTC.

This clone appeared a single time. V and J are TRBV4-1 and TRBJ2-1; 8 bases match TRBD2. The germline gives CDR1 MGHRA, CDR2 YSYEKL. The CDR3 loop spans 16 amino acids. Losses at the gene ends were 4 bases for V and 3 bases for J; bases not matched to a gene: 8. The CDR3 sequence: CASSLGAAGDYNEQFF. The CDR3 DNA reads TGCGCCAGCAGCCTCGGGGCAGCGGGGGACTACAATGAGCAGTTCTTC.

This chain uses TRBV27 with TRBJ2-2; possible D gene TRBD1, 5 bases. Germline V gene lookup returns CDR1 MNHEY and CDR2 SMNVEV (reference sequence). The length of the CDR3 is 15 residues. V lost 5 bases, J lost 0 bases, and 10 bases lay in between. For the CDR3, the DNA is TGTGCCAGCAGTCAGCCACAGGCGAACACCGGGGAGCTGTTTTTT. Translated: CASSQPQANTGELFF.

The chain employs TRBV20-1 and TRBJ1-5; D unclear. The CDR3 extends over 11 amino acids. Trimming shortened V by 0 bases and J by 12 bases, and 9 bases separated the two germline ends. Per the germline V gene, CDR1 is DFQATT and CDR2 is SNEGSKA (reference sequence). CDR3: CSARDGASQHF. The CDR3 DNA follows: TGCAGTGCTAGAGATGGAGCAAGCCAGCATTTT.

CDR3 coding DNA: TGTGCCAGCAGCTTAGGACCGGACAGGGTGGGGTCTGGAAACACCATATATTTT. Its protein is CASSLGPDRVGSGNTIYF. The chain carries TRBV5-5 and TRBJ1-3; 8 bases map to TRBD1. The V gene's germline CDR1 is SGHKS and CDR2 YYEKEE (reference sequence). The CDR3 has 18 residues. V lost 2 bases and J lost 1; bases outside the gene matches: 11.

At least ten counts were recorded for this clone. The CDR3 sequence is CASSPGQGGSPLHF. CDR3 bases: TGTGCCAGCAGCCCGGGACAGGGTGGTTCACCCCTCCACTTT. The V and J genes are TRBV28 and TRBJ1-6; TRBD1 agrees at 9 bases. The CDR3 loop spans 14 amino acids. Trimming took 6 bases from V and 9 from J; bases not matched to a gene: 6. From germline, CDR1 is MDHEN and CDR2 SYDVKM.

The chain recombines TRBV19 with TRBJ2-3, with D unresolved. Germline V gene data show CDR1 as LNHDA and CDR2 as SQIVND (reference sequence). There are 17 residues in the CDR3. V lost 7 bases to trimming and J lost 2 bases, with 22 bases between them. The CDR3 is CASTPRFSRVSTDTQYF. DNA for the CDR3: TGTGCCAGTACCCCCCGGTTTTCGCGTGTTTCCACAGATACGCAGTATTTT.

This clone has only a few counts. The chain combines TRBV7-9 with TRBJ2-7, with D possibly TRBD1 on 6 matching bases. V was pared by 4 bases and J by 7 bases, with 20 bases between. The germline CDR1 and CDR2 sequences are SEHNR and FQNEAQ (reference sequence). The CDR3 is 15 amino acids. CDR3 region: CASSYERTAVHEQYF. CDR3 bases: TGTGCCAGCAGCTATGAGCGGACAGCCGTCCATGAGCAGTACTTC.

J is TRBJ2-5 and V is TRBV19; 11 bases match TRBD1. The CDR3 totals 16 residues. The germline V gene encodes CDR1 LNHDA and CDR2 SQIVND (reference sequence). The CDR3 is CALRDRGFRRAETQYF. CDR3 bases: TGTGCTCTCCGGGACAGGGGGTTTCGTAGGGCGGAGACCCAGTACTTC.